Following are 29 T cell receptor beta chains from one sample sequenced in a study of blood T cell repertoires in COVID-19. Libraries were prepared by immunoSEQ multiplex PCR; TCRdb keeps only in-frame clonotypes and omits some of them. The data contain 130,000 or so clones, 75% to 90% of them singletons. The sequenced material came from peripheral blood. All receptors derive from a man between 45 and 60 years old with active or convalescent COVID-19.

This clone was seen just once. V and J are TRBV7-2 and TRBJ2-1; 8 nucleotides agree with TRBD2. Losses at the gene ends were 2 bases for V and 5 bases for J; bases not matched to a gene: 5. The CDR3 has 15 residues. CDR1 and CDR2 (germline): SGHTA, FQGNSA. The CDR3 is CASSLTAGGHNEQFF. The CDR3 DNA reads as TGTGCCAGCAGCTTAACTGCGGGAGGCCACAATGAGCAGTTCTTC.

The rearrangement joins TRBV7-2 to TRBJ1-2; 7 positions match TRBD1. There are 19 residues in the CDR3. The V segment lost 2 bases and the J segment 4 bases; nucleotides outside the gene matches: 19. CDR1 SGHTA and CDR2 FQGNSA come from the germline V gene. CDR3 loop: CASSLNHLEQGGLSYGYTF. CDR3 bases: TGTGCCAGCAGCTTAAACCACCTCGAGCAGGGGGGATTAAGCTATGGCTACACCTTC. The complete variable domain, with remaining parts taken from reference TRBV7-2 and TRBJ1-2, reads GAGVSQSPSNKVTEKGKDVELRCDPISGHTALYWYRQSLGQGLEFLIYFQGNSAPDKSGLPSDRFSAERTGGSVSTLTIQRTQQEDSAVYLCASSLNHLEQGGLSYGYTFGSGTRLTVV.

The chain recombines TRBV6-6 with TRBJ2-2, with 9 bases lining up with TRBD1. Germline CDR1 is MNHNY and CDR2 is SVGAGI (reference sequence). Trimming took 6 bases from V and 6 from J; bases not matched to a gene: 11. The CDR3 is 16 residues long. The CDR3 nucleotides read TGTGCCAGCAGCCACCCACAGGGGGCCGACGCCGGGGAGCTGTTTTTT. Its protein product is CASSHPQGADAGELFF.

The gene calls are TRBV2 and TRBJ1-2, with 9 nucleotides matching TRBD1. The CDR3 length is 15 residues. V shed 6 bases, J shed 4 bases, and the junction held 9 bases outside the gene matches. The germline gives CDR1 SNHLY, CDR2 FYNNEI. The CDR3 protein is CASSNIQGAFYGYTF. CDR3 coding DNA: TGTGCCAGCAGCAACATACAGGGGGCCTTCTATGGCTACACCTTC.

The rearrangement uses TRBV19 and TRBJ1-6; perhaps TRBD1 as D (6 bases). The V end lost 5 bases, the J end lost 0 bases, and 23 bases lay between the germline ends. Germline V gene lookup returns CDR1 LNHDA and CDR2 SQIVND (reference sequence). The CDR3 spans 20 residues. Here the CDR3 reads CASSPGGRTVLSSYNSPLHF. CDR3 sequence (DNA): TGTGCCAGTAGTCCGGGGGGGCGGACCGTCCTAAGCTCCTATAATTCACCCCTCCACTTT. The full variable domain, completed using reference TRBV19 and TRBJ1-6, is DGGITQSPKYLFRKEGQNVTLSCEQNLNHDAMYWYRQDPGQGLRLIYYSQIVNDFQKGDIAEGYSVSREKKESFPLTVTSAQKNPTAFYLCASSPGGRTVLSSYNSPLHFGNGTRLTVT.

This sequence joins TRBV28 and TRBJ2-1; TRBD2 agrees at 13 bases. The CDR3 loop spans 19 amino acids. The V and J ends lost 6 bases and 6 bases, in that order; junction bases with no gene match: 17. The germline V gene encodes CDR1 MDHEN and CDR2 SYDVKM. The CDR3 coding sequence is TGTGCCAGCAGCGGAGCCCTGACTAGCGGGAGGCCGATCCCCAATGAGCAGTTCTTC. Translating it yields CASSGALTSGRPIPNEQFF.

The genes are TRBV7-2 and TRBJ2-3, with unresolved D. V lost 5 bases and J 0 bases, leaving 6 bases between the germline ends. The germline CDR1 and CDR2 sequences are SGHTA and FQGNSA. CDR3 size: 13 residues. Here the CDR3 DNA reads TGTGCCAGCAGCCCCCATAGCACAGATACGCAGTATTTT. This sequence encodes CASSPHSTDTQYF.

The chain links TRBV19 to TRBJ1-6; 8 bases fit TRBD1. Germline loops: CDR1 LNHDA, CDR2 SQIVND (reference sequence). CDR3 length equals 14 residues. J gave up 6 bases and V 6 bases, and 4 bases lay outside the gene matches. The CDR3 DNA is TGTGCCAGTAGCTCCACAGGGGGTAATTCACCCCTCCACTTT. Amino acid sequence: CASSSTGGNSPLHF.

This clone is large within its sample. The chain joins TRBV7-2 to TRBJ1-2; tentatively, D is TRBD1 (6 bases). The CDR3 spans 14 residues. Trimming took 4 bases from V and 8 from J, leaving 17 bases between them. Looked up from germline, CDR1 is SGHTA and CDR2 is FQGNSA. The DNA for the CDR3 is TGTGCCAGCAGCTCACCGGACAGTCGTGTAGGCTACACCTTC. It specifies CASSSPDSRVGYTF. The full variable domain, completed using reference TRBV7-2 and TRBJ1-2, is GAGVSQSPSNKVTEKGKDVELRCDPISGHTALYWYRQSLGQGLEFLIYFQGNSAPDKSGLPSDRFSAERTGGSVSTLTIQRTQQEDSAVYLCASSSPDSRVGYTFGSGTRLTVV.

The chain carries TRBV10-3 and TRBJ2-7; D might be TRBD2 (6 bases). The V gene lost 2 bases and the J gene lost 2 bases, with 10 bases spanning the gap. This CDR3 region has 14 residues. Germline-derived CDR1 and CDR2 are ENHRY and SYGVKD. CDR3 sequence: CAISEVEGAYEQYF. In DNA, the CDR3 is TGTGCCATCAGTGAGGTGGAGGGAGCCTACGAGCAGTACTTC.

V is TRBV5-1 and J is TRBJ2-7; a possible D gene is TRBD2 (7 bases). Trimming shortened V by 2 bases and J by 0 bases, and 12 bases separated the two germline ends. Germline CDR1 reads SGHRS; CDR2 reads YFSETQ. This CDR3 has 15 amino acids. Here the CDR3 DNA reads TGCGCCAGCAGCTTAGGGGGAGGGCCCTCCTACGAGCAGTACTTC. This translates into CASSLGGGPSYEQYF. Combining the CDR3 with reference TRBV5-1 and TRBJ2-7 gives the whole variable domain KAGVTQTPRYLIKTRGQQVTLSCSPISGHRSVSWYQQTPGQGLQFLFEYFSETQRNKGNFPGRFSGRQFSNSRSEMNVSTLELGDSALYLCASSLGGGPSYEQYFGPGTRLTVT.

CDR3 in amino acids: CASSSQSGVMNTEAFF. CDR3 nucleotides: TGTGCCAGCAGCTCCCAGAGCGGGGTCATGAACACTGAAGCTTTCTTT. The rearrangement joins TRBV5-4 to TRBJ1-1, with D unresolved. CDR1 and CDR2 from the germline V gene are SGHNT and YYREEE (reference sequence). The CDR3 length is 16 residues. V was pared by 3 bases and J by 0 bases, with 15 bases between.

The table lists this clone with a count of one. The chain joins TRBV28 to TRBJ2-7; D remains unclear. Trimming took 2 bases from V and 0 from J, leaving 5 bases between them. Germline assignment: CDR1 MDHEN and CDR2 SYDVKM. The CDR3 is made up of 13 amino acids. The CDR3, as DNA: TGTGCCAGCAGTTTACACAGCTCCTACGAGCAGTACTTC. It specifies CASSLHSSYEQYF.

The chain uses TRBV7-8 and TRBJ2-2; 7 bases map to TRBD1. CDR3 size: 14 residues. Per germline, CDR1 SGHVS and CDR2 FQNEAQ. The V gene end was trimmed by 4 bases and the J gene end by 4 bases; junction bases not matched to a gene: 3. CDR3 sequence: CASSSGTVTGELFF. CDR3 sequence (DNA): TGTGCCAGCAGCTCGGGGACAGTCACCGGGGAGCTGTTTTTT.

The J gene is TRBJ2-1, the V gene TRBV12-3 or TRBV12-4; no firm D call. Trimming shortened V by 5 bases and J by 3 bases, and 8 bases separated the two germline ends. This CDR3 comprises 13 residues. The CDR3: CASSPTGYNEQFF. The CDR3 DNA reads TGTGCCAGCAGTCCGACGGGCTACAATGAGCAGTTCTTC.

V and J are TRBV10-3 and TRBJ1-5; D is perhaps TRBD1 (5 bases). Trimming removed 0 bases from V and 5 bases from J, with 11 bases in between. The CDR3 contains 15 residues. CDR1 is ENHRY, CDR2 SYGVKD, per germline. CDR3 region: CAISESGRDYQPQHF. For the CDR3, the DNA is TGTGCCATCAGTGAGTCAGGGCGGGACTATCAGCCCCAGCATTTT.

The CDR3 sequence is CASSPGLGQGDGYTF. The CDR3 DNA sequence: TGCGCCAGCAGCCCCGGGTTGGGACAGGGCGATGGCTACACCTTC. The chain has TRBV5-1 and TRBJ1-2; TRBD1 agrees at 9 bases. V shed 4 bases, J shed 6 bases, and the junction held 10 bases outside the gene matches. The length of the CDR3 is 15 residues. The germline gives CDR1 SGHRS, CDR2 YFSETQ.

The J gene is TRBJ2-3, the V gene TRBV28, with 10 bases matching TRBD2. Germline CDR1 reads MDHEN; CDR2 reads SYDVKM. V lost 7 bases, J lost 2 bases, and 6 bases stayed unmatched. The CDR3 length is 15 residues. CDR3 coding DNA: TGTGCCAGCATTGTAGCGGGAGGCCTCACAGATACGCAGTATTTT. This codes for CASIVAGGLTDTQYF.

The chain carries TRBV5-4 and TRBJ2-3; 8 nucleotides match TRBD2. The CDR3 spans 14 residues. Trimming at V came to 0 bases and at J to 4 bases, leaving 1 base not matched to a gene. From germline, CDR1 is SGHNT and CDR2 YYREEE (reference sequence). The DNA of the CDR3 is TGTGCCAGCAGCTTGGGACTAGCGCCAGATACGCAGTATTTT. Encoded protein: CASSLGLAPDTQYF. The full variable domain, in which reference TRBV5-4 and TRBJ2-3 provide the parts outside the CDR3, is ETGVTQSPTHLIKTRGQQVTLRCSSQSGHNTVSWYQQALGQGPQFIFQYYREEENGRGNFPPRFSGLQFPNYSSELNVNALELDDSALYLCASSLGLAPDTQYFGPGTRLTVL.

CDR3: CASSVLAGGYNEQFF. The CDR3 DNA follows: TGTGCCAGCAGCGTCCTAGCGGGAGGGTACAATGAGCAGTTCTTC. The J gene is TRBJ2-1, the V gene TRBV7-2, with 12 bases identical to TRBD2. V lost 5 bases, J lost 4 bases, and 3 bases stayed unmatched. Germline V CDR1 and CDR2: SGHTA, FQGNSA. CDR3 length: 15 amino acids.

The CDR3 protein is CASSFSGRAQDTQYF. The CDR3 DNA follows: TGTGCCAGCAGCTTTAGCGGGAGGGCCCAAGATACGCAGTATTTT. This sequence joins TRBV11-2 and TRBJ2-3; 11 nucleotides match TRBD2. The CDR3 extends over 15 amino acids. The trim removed 3 bases at V and 5 bases at J, leaving 4 bases unmatched. Germline V lookup: CDR1 SGHAT, CDR2 FQNNGV.

This clone appeared once. This chain connects TRBV20-1 to TRBJ2-7; TRBD2 agrees at 7 bases. J lost 0 bases, V lost 3 bases, and 8 bases had no gene match. Germline-derived CDR1 and CDR2 are DFQATT and SNEGSKA (reference sequence). The CDR3 length is 15 residues. The CDR3 DNA is TGCAGTGCTAGTGAAGCGGGACGGACCTCCTACGAGCAGTACTTC. This sequence encodes CSASEAGRTSYEQYF.

This clone was counted once. The chain employs TRBV21-1 and TRBJ2-7; the table's TRBD1 call for D was not verified on the DNA. TRBV21-1 is reported as a pseudogene. The CDR3 is made up of 13 amino acids. CDR3 DNA: TGTGCCAGGACCGGGACAGCTTTTTACGAGCAGTACTTC. Encoded protein: CARTGTAFYEQYF.

The chain combines TRBV5-1 with TRBJ2-3; 7 bases map to TRBD1. V gave up 4 bases and J gave up 0 bases; unmatched junction bases: 14. The CDR3 length is 18 residues. Germline V gives CDR1 SGHRS, CDR2 YFSETQ. CDR3: CASSPHVRDSYSTDTQYF. CDR3 DNA sequence: TGCGCCAGCAGCCCTCATGTTCGGGACAGCTATAGCACAGATACGCAGTATTTT. Using reference TRBV5-1 and TRBJ2-3 for the parts outside the CDR3, the full variable domain is KAGVTQTPRYLIKTRGQQVTLSCSPISGHRSVSWYQQTPGQGLQFLFEYFSETQRNKGNFPGRFSGRQFSNSRSEMNVSTLELGDSALYLCASSPHVRDSYSTDTQYFGPGTRLTVL.

In regard to this clone: The same CDR3 arises from other DNA sequences in this sample as well. V usage is TRBV5-1 and J usage is TRBJ2-7, with D tentatively TRBD2 (7 bases). Trimming removed 1 base at V and 4 bases at J, with 9 bases between. The V gene's germline CDR1 is SGHRS and CDR2 YFSETQ. The CDR3 spans 13 residues. The DNA of the CDR3 is TGCGCCAGCAGCTTGAGGGGGGGATACGAGCAGTACTTC. Translating gives CASSLRGGYEQYF.

The rearrangement uses TRBV18 and TRBJ2-7; TRBD2 matches 7 bases. J gave up 5 bases and V 3 bases, and 4 bases lay outside the gene matches. CDR1 is KGHSH, CDR2 LQKENI, per germline. The CDR3 loop spans 13 amino acids. CDR3 bases: TGTGCCAGCTCACCTGGAGGGACTAACGAGCAGTACTTC. Its protein is CASSPGGTNEQYF.

The chain links TRBV4-2 to TRBJ1-2, with unresolved D. V was shortened by 1 base and J by 3 bases, with 9 bases between the two germline ends. Per the germline V gene, CDR1 is LGHNA and CDR2 is YNFKEQ. The CDR3 spans 14 residues. The CDR3, as DNA: TGTGCCAGCAGCCAAGTCGTCAGTGACTATGGCTACACCTTC. Protein sequence: CASSQVVSDYGYTF.

This clone was found once. CDR3 DNA: TGCAGCGTCGCGCCGGGACAGGGGAGGGATGAGCAGTTCTTC. Translated, it gives CSVAPGQGRDEQFF. The rearrangement joins TRBV29-1 to TRBJ2-1, with 10 bases identical to TRBD1. V lost 6 bases and J lost 8; bases outside the gene matches: 10. Germline CDR1 SQVTM, CDR2 ANQGSEA. This CDR3 spans 14 amino acids.

The chain joins TRBV20-1 to TRBJ1-1; 8 bases are a match to TRBD1. The J segment lost 5 bases and the V segment lost 3 bases, leaving 11 bases of the junction unmatched. This CDR3 is 15 amino acids long. The germline V gene encodes CDR1 DFQATT and CDR2 SNEGSKA (reference sequence). CDR3 sequence reads: CSASLNTGGRTEAFF. CDR3 nucleotides: TGCAGTGCTAGTCTAAACACAGGGGGAAGGACTGAAGCTTTCTTT.